The 4 T cell receptor beta chains below were found in one sample sequenced in a study of T-cell reconstitution after alpha-beta-depleted transplantation in children. The library targeted TCRbeta and was prepared with unique molecular identifiers. MiXCR was run by TCRdb on the PCR reads, yielding one entry per CDR3 protein. The sample lists 250,000 to 300,000 distinct CDR3 sequences; around 10% were seen once. Sequencing used PBMCs, obtained before TCRalphabeta/CD19-depleted stem cell transplant. The receptors here all came from a boy under two years old with acute myeloid leukemia, due to receive a stem cell transplant.

The chain has TRBV6-1 and TRBJ1-1; D unresolved. V gave up 3 bases and J gave up 4 bases, with 15 bases separating them. CDR3 length equals 15 residues. Germline assignment: CDR1 MNHNS and CDR2 SASEGT. The CDR3 DNA reads as TGTGCCAGCAGTGAGGGCCAGGTGCGGGGCACTGAAGCTTTCTTT. Amino acid sequence: CASSEGQVRGTEAFF.

Ten or more counts support this clonotype. The V and J genes are TRBV18 and TRBJ2-1; possible D gene TRBD2, 5 bases. The length of the CDR3 is 14 residues. Germline V gene lookup returns CDR1 KGHSH and CDR2 LQKENI. V was cut by 8 bases and J by 0 bases, with 11 bases left in between. The CDR3 reads CASLGGPSYNEQFF. In nucleotides, the CDR3 is TGTGCCAGCCTGGGCGGGCCCTCCTACAATGAGCAGTTCTTC.

This clonotype was recorded at least ten times. CDR3 sequence (DNA): TGTGCCAGCAGCCCGTCGGACAGTCCTAATGAAAAACTGTTTTTT. Its translation is CASSPSDSPNEKLFF. The rearrangement joins TRBV3-1 to TRBJ1-4; D may be TRBD1 (6 bases). CDR3 length: 15 residues. Germline CDR1 and CDR2: LGHDT and YNNKEL (reference sequence). V was trimmed by 4 bases and J by 3 bases, leaving 12 bases between them.

Many counts were recorded for this clonotype. The J gene is TRBJ1-5, the V gene TRBV20-1; D remains unclear. Germline V gene lookup returns CDR1 DFQATT and CDR2 SNEGSKA (reference sequence). This CDR3 spans 16 amino acids. V was clipped by 2 bases and J by 0 bases, with 14 bases between them. The CDR3 region is CSARSPRTDSNQPQHF. The CDR3 nucleotides are TGCAGTGCTAGATCCCCACGGACGGATAGCAATCAGCCCCAGCATTTT.